The 7 T cell receptor beta chains below were found in one sample sequenced in a study of T cell clonality in common variable immunodeficiency (dated by TCRdb to the mid-2010s). Library construction relied on the immunoSEQ multiplex PCR assay. In its TCRdb copy, this immuneACCESS table keeps in-frame sequences only and misses some clones. Where compared with another copy, unresolved V genes explain less than half of these, and the others have no known cause. This sample was tabulated with some 19,000 clones, among which there are no singletons. 24% of the sample belongs to the ten largest clones. The study at large found these results: Fewer deletions and N-nucleotide insertions were reportedly observed in CVID TCRbeta sequences, and highly modified clones with 13 or more V deletions were reportedly absent from CVID TCRbeta sequences.

These receptors are not linked to any known antigen. The specimen was peripheral blood mononuclear cells. Receptors originate from a human donor with common variable immunodeficiency.

This clone has at least ten counts. CDR3 DNA, as far as it was read: TGTGCCAGCAGTCCTGACTCGACTGAA. Translated, it gives CASSPDSTE. The entire CDR3 protein is CASSPDSTEAFF. This sequence joins TRBV7-9 and TRBJ1-1; no clear D. Sequencing ends 3 residues short of the CDR3 end; the germline J gene provides the rest. CDR3 length equals 12 residues. Germline values: CDR1 SEHNR, CDR2 FQNEAQ (reference sequence). V dropped 6 bases and J dropped 5 bases, with 10 bases sitting between them.

Within the sample, this clone is large. The CDR3 loop is CASSPGLGFLGYTF. CDR3 DNA, as far as it was read: TGTGCCAGCTCACCGGGTTTAGGGTTCCTTGGC. The chain links TRBV18 to TRBJ1-2, with unresolved D. The sequence runs out 3 residues before the end of the CDR3; the remainder is reconstructed from the germline J gene. The germline V gene encodes CDR1 KGHSH and CDR2 LQKENI. V was shortened by 3 bases and J by 7 bases, with 15 bases between the two germline ends. The CDR3 runs to 14 residues.

This clone was seen more than once but under ten times. The read terminates 3 residues ahead of where the CDR3 ends, so the germline J gene completes it. The rearrangement links TRBV19 to TRBJ2-7; TRBD2 matches 8 bases. After removal of 4 bases from V and 1 base from J, the junction contained 9 bases not matched to a gene. The CDR3 totals 16 residues. Looked up from germline, CDR1 is LNHDA and CDR2 is SQIVND (reference sequence). This CDR3 reads CASSSRAGGASYEQYF. The CDR3 bases that were read are TGTGCCAGTAGTAGTCGGGCGGGGGGCGCGTCCTACGAG.

This clone was found many times. The read stops 3 residues short of the end of the CDR3; the missing end is completed from the germline J gene. The chain uses TRBV19 and TRBJ2-3; TRBD2 matches 7 bases. Germline lookup yields CDR1 LNHDA and CDR2 SQIVND (reference sequence). Losses at the gene ends were 3 bases for V and 0 bases for J; bases not matched to a gene: 3. This CDR3 is built from 15 residues. CDR3 DNA (partial): TGTGCCAGTAGTATCACTAGCGAGAGCACAGATACG. Translation gives CASSITSESTDT. The whole CDR3 region reads CASSITSESTDTQYF.

About this clone itself: The read finishes 3 residues shy of the CDR3 end, and the germline J gene is used to complete it. The chain combines TRBV6-2 or TRBV6-3 with TRBJ2-7; no definite D call. The germline V gene has CDR1 MNHEY and CDR2 SVGEGT. The CDR3 is 13 residues long. With 1 base removed from V and 2 bases from J, the gap between germline ends came to 6 bases. CDR3 DNA (partial): TGTGCCAGCAGTTACTACCTAGCCTACGAG. Translated, it gives CASSYYLAYE. Given in full, the CDR3 is CASSYYLAYEQYF.

This clone came up a few times. CDR3 sequence: CSARPESSYEQYF. Partial CDR3 DNA: TGCAGTGCTAGGCCAGAGAGCTCCTACGAG. This chain uses TRBV20-1 with TRBJ2-7; D uncertain. Read coverage stops 3 residues before the CDR3 terminus; the germline J gene supplies the remainder. The length of the CDR3 is 13 residues. Germline CDR1 and CDR2: DFQATT and SNEGSKA (reference sequence). V lost 3 bases and J 0 bases, leaving 9 bases between the germline ends.

This clone was observed a few times. The read gets to within 3 residues of the CDR3 end, and the germline J gene fills in the rest. The chain joins TRBV23-1 to TRBJ1-1; the D is unclear. TRBV23-1 is reported as an ORF; its role is uncertain. The CDR3 runs to 14 residues. Trimming stripped 0 bases from V and 1 base from J, with 6 bases between. CDR3 residues: CASSQSVRNTEAFF. The sequenced part of the CDR3 DNA is TGCGCCAGCAGTCAATCCGTCAGGAACACTGAA.